The entry that follows covers one T cell receptor beta chain sequence. The data are from a study of blood T cell repertoires in COVID-19. Overall study context: T cells, B-cell-depleted T cells, or PBMCs provided the cDNA or gDNA that served as material.

The repertoire was sequenced with immunoSEQ multiplex PCR; TCRdb's copy has only in-frame clones and lacks some. Of 140,000 to 150,000 clones detected, around 79% appear once; the ten largest clones hold 8.6%. Germline assignment: CDR1 SGHTA and CDR2 FQGNSA. V lost 2 bases and J lost 7, with 15 bases in between. There are 15 residues in the CDR3. This rearrangement joins TRBV7-2 to TRBJ1-5; perhaps TRBD1 as D (6 bases). Material: peripheral blood. This clonotype originated in a man aged 45-65 years with active or convalescent COVID-19. The CDR3 spells CASSLKAGDGQPQHF. In DNA, the CDR3 is TGTGCCAGCAGCTTAAAGGCAGGGGACGGCCAGCCCCAGCATTTT.